These 21 T cell receptor beta chains were sequenced from one sample in a study of blood T cell repertoires in COVID-19. Sequencing was performed with immunoSEQ multiplex PCR; in TCRdb, only in-frame clones are kept and a portion is missing. The sample lists under 300,000 clones; 70% to 90% were seen once. The specimen was PBMCs or T cells enriched from blood (not recorded which). Every receptor here comes from a woman aged 45-65 years who had been exposed to COVID-19.

The J gene is TRBJ1-4, the V gene TRBV5-6, with a tentative D call TRBD1 (5 bases). The CDR3 extends over 14 amino acids. Germline V gene sequence: CDR1 SGHDT, CDR2 YYEEEE. Deletions cut 2 bases from V and 8 bases from J, with 13 bases between. The CDR3 nucleotides are TGTGCCAGCAGCTTTCCCGGGACTAGAGAAAAACTGTTTTTT. This gives the protein CASSFPGTREKLFF.

The chain recombines TRBV10-3 with TRBJ1-5, with TRBD1 identical over 7 bases. The CDR3 covers 14 residues. The V gene end was trimmed by 6 bases and the J gene end by 4 bases; junction bases not matched to a gene: 6. Germline V gene data show CDR1 as ENHRY and CDR2 as SYGVKD. CDR3 amino acids: CAIRQGDGNQPQHF. CDR3 DNA sequence: TGTGCCATCAGGCAGGGGGATGGAAATCAGCCCCAGCATTTT.

The CDR3 DNA reads as TGCGCCAGCAGTGCGGGACAGCGGCAGTACTTC. This gives the protein CASSAGQRQYF. This chain uses TRBV10-1 with TRBJ2-7; 7 positions agree with TRBD1. CDR3 size: 11 residues. Per germline, CDR1 WNHNN and CDR2 SYGVQD (reference sequence). Trimming removed 4 bases from V and 9 bases from J; junction bases left unmatched: 3.

This clone occurred once. The rearrangement uses TRBV28 and TRBJ1-1, with a tentative D call TRBD1 (6 bases). Germline V gene sequence: CDR1 MDHEN, CDR2 SYDVKM. CDR3 length equals 16 residues. The V end was cut by 6 bases, the J end by 0 bases, with 17 bases between. The CDR3 region is CASSPPGQLMNTEAFF. The CDR3 nucleotides are TGTGCCAGCAGCCCCCCGGGACAACTCATGAACACTGAAGCTTTCTTT. Drawing the rest from reference TRBV28 and TRBJ1-1, the complete variable domain is DVKVTQSSRYLVKRTGEKVFLECVQDMDHENMFWYRQDPGLGLRLIYFSYDVKMKEKGDIPEGYSVSREKKERFSLILESASTNQTSMYLCASSPPGQLMNTEAFFGQGTRLTVV.

V and J are TRBV13 and TRBJ1-1; D might be TRBD1 (5 bases). V lost 2 bases, J lost 7 bases, and 11 bases lay in between. Germline V lookup: CDR1 PRHDT, CDR2 FYEKMQ (reference sequence). CDR3 length equals 13 residues. CDR3 sequence: CASSLKRGGEAFF. For the CDR3, the DNA is TGTGCCAGCAGCTTAAAACGGGGGGGTGAAGCTTTCTTT.

The rearrangement links TRBV13 to TRBJ2-5, with a tentative D call TRBD1 (6 bases). V was shortened by 1 base and J by 5 bases, with 8 bases between the two germline ends. This CDR3 region has 13 residues. Germline loops: CDR1 PRHDT, CDR2 FYEKMQ (reference sequence). This CDR3 is CASSLEQGETQYF. The CDR3 region has the DNA TGTGCCAGCAGCTTAGAGCAGGGGGAGACCCAGTACTTC.

This chain joins TRBV27 and TRBJ2-7; D gene ambiguous. Trimming took off 9 bases at V and 2 bases at J, with 14 bases between the two ends. This CDR3 is built from 13 residues. Germline values: CDR1 MNHEY, CDR2 SMNVEV (reference sequence). The CDR3 region is CASGSVPPYEQYF. Written as DNA, the CDR3 is TGTGCCAGTGGTTCGGTCCCCCCCTACGAGCAGTACTTC.

The rearrangement joins TRBV5-1 to TRBJ1-1, with 7 bases matching TRBD1. J lost 4 bases, V lost 4 bases, and 7 bases had no gene match. Per germline, CDR1 SGHRS and CDR2 YFSETQ. The CDR3 covers 14 residues. CDR3 DNA: TGCGCCAGCAGCCCGTCAGGGGGAGCCACTGAAGCTTTCTTT. It specifies CASSPSGGATEAFF.

This clone was seen only once. The V and J genes are TRBV27 and TRBJ1-5, with D possibly matching TRBD1 (6 bases). Per the germline V gene, CDR1 is MNHEY and CDR2 is SMNVEV (reference sequence). Trimming took off 5 bases at V and 3 bases at J, with 14 bases between the two ends. This CDR3 contains 15 residues. As DNA, the CDR3 is TGTGCCAGCAGTGTCGACAGGAGCTTCAATCAGCCCCAGCATTTT. It yields the protein CASSVDRSFNQPQHF.

This chain joins TRBV27 and TRBJ1-1, with 8 positions matching TRBD1. This CDR3 comprises 12 residues. After removal of 8 bases from V and 5 bases from J, the junction contained 4 bases not matched to a gene. Germline CDR1 reads MNHEY; CDR2 reads SMNVEV (reference sequence). The chain's CDR3 is CASRQGSTEAFF. Written as DNA, the CDR3 is TGTGCCAGCCGACAGGGGAGTACTGAAGCTTTCTTT.

The V and J genes are TRBV12-5 and TRBJ2-3; the D gene is possibly TRBD2 (6 bases). Trimming removed 6 bases from V and 9 bases from J, with 13 bases in between. The germline V gene has CDR1 LGHNT and CDR2 FRNRAP. CDR3 length equals 12 residues. CDR3 sequence: CASGLSAGTQYF. CDR3 nucleotide sequence: TGTGCTAGTGGCCTCTCGGCGGGGACGCAGTATTTT. The full variable domain, completed using reference TRBV12-5 and TRBJ2-3, is DARVTQTPRHKVTEMGQEVTMRCQPILGHNTVFWYRQTMMQGLELLAYFRNRAPLDDSGMPKDRFSAEMPDATLATLKIQPSEPRDSAVYFCASGLSAGTQYFGPGTRLTVL.

V usage is TRBV7-2 and J usage is TRBJ2-5; 11 bases are shared with TRBD1. V lost 1 base, J lost 5 bases, and 3 bases stayed unmatched. The CDR3 loop spans 15 amino acids. The germline gives CDR1 SGHTA, CDR2 FQGNSA. The CDR3 sequence: CASSLGTGGNETQYF. The CDR3 bases are TGTGCCAGCAGCTTAGGGACAGGGGGCAATGAGACCCAGTACTTC.

This chain links TRBV5-5 with TRBJ2-3, with 10 bases aligning to TRBD1. CDR3 size: 17 residues. Germline values: CDR1 SGHKS, CDR2 YYEKEE (reference sequence). J gave up 1 base and V 4 bases, and 9 bases lay outside the gene matches. The CDR3 sequence: CASSGSGTGEGTDTQYF. The CDR3 coding sequence is TGTGCCAGCAGCGGGTCCGGGACAGGGGAGGGCACAGATACGCAGTATTTT.

This chain uses TRBV7-9 with TRBJ1-5; D unresolved. The germline V gene has CDR1 SEHNR and CDR2 FQNEAQ (reference sequence). V was pared by 1 base and J by 4 bases, with 5 bases between. The CDR3 covers 13 residues. DNA for the CDR3: TGTGCCAGCAGCTTAGGAACTAATCAGCCCCAGCATTTT. This gives the protein CASSLGTNQPQHF.

This clone was counted only a few times. The CDR3 DNA follows: TGTGCCACGGGAGTGAATTCACCCCTCCACTTT. Translation gives CATGVNSPLHF. The V gene is TRBV6-5, the J gene TRBJ1-6, with no clear D. This CDR3 spans 11 amino acids. Trimming removed 10 bases at V and 7 bases at J, with 8 bases between. The germline V gene has CDR1 MNHEY and CDR2 SVGAGI.

CDR3: CATRELPTSFYEQYF. CDR3 nucleotides: TGTGCCACTCGGGAGTTGCCGACATCCTTCTACGAGCAGTACTTC. The chain joins TRBV15 to TRBJ2-7, with TRBD2 as a possible D gene (6 bases). In germline, CDR1 is LNHNV, CDR2 YYDKDF (reference sequence). V was pared by 9 bases and J by 3 bases, with 21 bases between. The CDR3 totals 15 residues.

This clone has just a few counts. This chain joins TRBV7-2 and TRBJ2-2, with TRBD2 identical over 11 bases. The germline V gene encodes CDR1 SGHTA and CDR2 FQGNSA. Trimming cost V 1 base and J 4 bases; bases outside gene matches: 5. The CDR3 runs 17 residues. CDR3 nucleotides: TGTGCCAGCAGCTTAGTTACACTAGCGGGGGTCACCGGGGAGCTGTTTTTT. It codes for CASSLVTLAGVTGELFF.

The rearrangement links TRBV27 to TRBJ1-6; TRBD1 agrees at 8 bases. CDR1 is MNHEY and CDR2 is SMNVEV in the germline V gene (reference sequence). The CDR3 sequence is 14 residues long. The trim removed 2 bases at V and 10 bases at J, leaving 4 bases unmatched. CDR3 loop: CASSLDRGNSPLHF. Here the CDR3 DNA reads TGTGCCAGCAGTTTAGACAGGGGAAACTCACCCCTCCACTTT.

This CDR3 is CASSAPRNTEAFF. In DNA, the CDR3 is TGTGCCAGCAGTGCGCCGAGGAACACTGAAGCTTTCTTT. The chain joins TRBV2 to TRBJ1-1; D uncertain. The CDR3 extends over 13 amino acids. V was cut by 4 bases and J by 1 base, with 7 bases left in between. The germline CDR1 and CDR2 sequences are SNHLY and FYNNEI.

V gene TRBV7-2 combines with J gene TRBJ2-3, with D hard to call. This CDR3 has 14 amino acids. Trimming stripped 7 bases from V and 1 base from J, with 12 bases between. Germline CDR1 SGHTA, CDR2 FQGNSA. DNA for the CDR3: TGTGCCAGCAACATCGGGTTTGGCACAGATACGCAGTATTTT. Protein: CASNIGFGTDTQYF.

The rearrangement joins TRBV29-1 to TRBJ1-2, with 10 bases that match TRBD1. The length of the CDR3 is 16 residues. Germline-derived CDR1 and CDR2 are SQVTM and ANQGSEA. V was pared by 4 bases and J by 3 bases, with 11 bases of the junction left unmatched. In nucleotides, the CDR3 is TGCAGCGTTGTCGGGGGACAGGGGAGTTCGTACTATGGCTACACCTTC. Residues: CSVVGGQGSSYYGYTF.